The 7 T cell receptor beta chains below come from one sample, sequenced in a study of cytomegalovirus exposure and HLA in healthy donors. PCR primers comprised 60 Vbeta and 13 Jbeta primers. Data came from immunoSEQ multiplex PCR; TCRdb stores just in-frame clones and leaves some out. Seen here are about 130,000 clones, around 75% observed once, and the top ten hold over 2.5%. Specimen: PBMCs. The receptor set was obtained from a woman in her forties or fifties in good health and CMV-seronegative.

The chain combines TRBV28 with TRBJ2-5, with 10 bases aligning to TRBD1. This CDR3 comprises 13 residues. CDR1 MDHEN and CDR2 SYDVKM come from the germline V gene. Trimming took 5 bases from V and 4 from J; bases not matched to a gene: 1. CDR3 bases: TGTGCCAGCAGTGGGACAGGGGCAGAGACCCAGTACTTC. This encodes CASSGTGAETQYF.

This chain uses TRBV6-5 with TRBJ2-2, with D maybe TRBD2 (6 bases). The germline V and J ends were trimmed by 2 bases and 5 bases, with 9 bases remaining between them. Germline lookup yields CDR1 MNHEY and CDR2 SVGAGI. The CDR3 runs to 14 residues. The CDR3 coding sequence is TGTGCCAGCAGTTACGGAGGGGCAACCGGGGAGCTGTTTTTT. Translation gives CASSYGGATGELFF.

The gene calls are TRBV28 and TRBJ2-1; 7 nucleotides align to TRBD1. Unmatched junction bases numbered 15, after V lost 3 bases and J lost 7 bases. Germline V gene data show CDR1 as MDHEN and CDR2 as SYDVKM. The CDR3 length is 17 residues. CDR3 sequence reads: CASSFSFLGQVKNEQFF. Written as DNA, the CDR3 is TGTGCCAGCAGTTTTAGCTTCCTAGGACAGGTGAAAAATGAGCAGTTCTTC. The entire variable domain, with the rest obtained from reference TRBV28 and TRBJ2-1, is as follows: DVKVTQSSRYLVKRTGEKVFLECVQDMDHENMFWYRQDPGLGLRLIYFSYDVKMKEKGDIPEGYSVSREKKERFSLILESASTNQTSMYLCASSFSFLGQVKNEQFFGPGTRLTVL.

Note on this clone: This CDR3 is also generated by other DNA sequences in the sample. The chain carries TRBV11-3 and TRBJ1-1; possibly TRBD1 for D (5 bases). Trimming stripped 0 bases from V and 4 bases from J, with 6 bases between. Germline assignment: CDR1 SGHNT and CDR2 YENEEA. The CDR3 length is 13 residues. CDR3 region: CASSLDRATEAFF. The CDR3 DNA reads as TGTGCCAGCAGCTTAGACAGGGCCACTGAAGCTTTCTTT.

This clone was counted between two and nine times. This sequence joins TRBV10-1 and TRBJ1-2, with unresolved D. CDR1 and CDR2 (germline): WNHNN, SYGVQD (reference sequence). V lost 0 bases, J lost 5 bases, and 10 bases lay in between. This CDR3 region has 14 residues. The CDR3 DNA follows: TGCGCCAGCAGTGAGTCTACAGTAATTTATGGCTACACCTTC. It encodes CASSESTVIYGYTF.

The chain has TRBV6-1 and TRBJ1-5, with D hard to call. Germline V gene sequence: CDR1 MNHNS, CDR2 SASEGT. CDR3 length: 14 residues. Trimming removed 2 bases from V and 9 bases from J, with 14 bases in between. The CDR3 loop reads CASSERVGAGPQHF. DNA for the CDR3: TGTGCCAGCAGTGAACGGGTGGGAGCAGGGCCCCAGCATTTT.

This chain's CDR3 is CASSLWEETQYF. For the CDR3, the DNA is TGTGCCAGCAGCTTATGGGAGGAGACCCAGTACTTC. V is TRBV7-8 and J is TRBJ2-5; a weak D match, TRBD2 (5 bases). Between the trimmed V and J ends, which lost 2 bases and 5 bases, there was a span of 6 bases. This CDR3 contains 12 residues. Germline CDR1 reads SGHVS; CDR2 reads FQNEAQ.